The clone carrying this TCR beta chain occurred a few times. V trimming: 4 bases; J trimming: 4 bases; junction bases outside the gene matches: 9. The CDR3 totals 15 residues. The germline V gene has CDR1 SGDLS and CDR2 YYNGEE. PBMCs were obtained from approximately 9.2 ml fresh peripheral blood. The data derive from a study of T cells in Graves' hyperthyroidism and ophthalmopathy. RNA transcripts provided the source from which TCR beta CDR3 regions were amplified. During a first-round RT-PCR of the TCR CDR3, the HTBI primer set was used. Each CDR3 protein is one row after TCRdb ran MiXCR on the multiplex PCR reads. In the table there are a few hundred thousand distinct CDR3 sequences, 25% of which are singletons.

This TCR derives from a man aged 50 to 59 with Graves' hyperthyroidism. The sequencing input was blood. The chain employs TRBV9 and TRBJ2-5; 8 nucleotides line up with TRBD1. The CDR3 loop reads CASSRTGMRLETQYF. The CDR3 coding sequence is TGTGCCAGCAGCAGGACAGGGATGAGGCTAGAGACCCAGTACTTC.